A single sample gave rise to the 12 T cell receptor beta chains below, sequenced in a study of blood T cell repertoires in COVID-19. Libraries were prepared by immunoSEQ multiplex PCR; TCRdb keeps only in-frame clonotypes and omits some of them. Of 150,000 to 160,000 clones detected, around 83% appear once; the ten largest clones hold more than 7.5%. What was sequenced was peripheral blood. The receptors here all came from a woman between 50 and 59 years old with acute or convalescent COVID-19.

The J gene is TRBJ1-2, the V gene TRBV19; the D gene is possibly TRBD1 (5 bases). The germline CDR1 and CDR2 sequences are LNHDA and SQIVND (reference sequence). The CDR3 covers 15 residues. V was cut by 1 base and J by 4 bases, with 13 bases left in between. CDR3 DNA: TGTGCCAGTAGTATAGGCCGGGGGGAAGGCTATGGCTACACCTTC. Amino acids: CASSIGRGEGYGYTF.

This CDR3 reads CASSPPSIAGGNTEAFF. CDR3 DNA sequence: TGTGCCAGCTCACCACCGTCGATAGCAGGGGGGAACACTGAAGCTTTCTTT. This rearrangement joins TRBV18 to TRBJ1-1, with 7 bases matching TRBD1. J gave up 1 base and V 0 bases, and 8 bases lay outside the gene matches. The CDR3 totals 17 residues. Germline CDR1 reads KGHSH; CDR2 reads LQKENI.

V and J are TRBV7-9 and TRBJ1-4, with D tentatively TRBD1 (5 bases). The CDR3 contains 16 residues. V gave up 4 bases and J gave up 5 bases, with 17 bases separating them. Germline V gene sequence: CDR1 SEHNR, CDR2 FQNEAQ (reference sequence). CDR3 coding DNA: TGTGCCAGCAGCTCATCCCCCTGGACACTGAATGAAAAACTGTTTTTT. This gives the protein CASSSSPWTLNEKLFF.

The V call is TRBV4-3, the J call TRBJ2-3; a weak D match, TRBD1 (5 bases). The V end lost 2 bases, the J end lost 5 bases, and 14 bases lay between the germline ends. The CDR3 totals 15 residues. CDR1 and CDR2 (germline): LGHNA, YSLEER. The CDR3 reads CASSQMVLQGDTQYF. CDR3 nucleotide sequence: TGCGCCAGCAGCCAAATGGTTCTTCAGGGAGATACGCAGTATTTT.

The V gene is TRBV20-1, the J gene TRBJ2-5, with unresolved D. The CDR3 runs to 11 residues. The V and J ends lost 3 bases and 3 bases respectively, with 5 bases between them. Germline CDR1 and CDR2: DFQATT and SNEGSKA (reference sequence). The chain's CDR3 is CSASQEETQYF. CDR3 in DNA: TGCAGTGCTAGCCAGGAAGAGACCCAGTACTTC.

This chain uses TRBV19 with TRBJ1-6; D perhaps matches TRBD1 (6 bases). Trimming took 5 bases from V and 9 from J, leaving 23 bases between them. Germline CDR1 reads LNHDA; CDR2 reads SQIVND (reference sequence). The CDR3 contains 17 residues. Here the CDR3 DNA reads TGTGCCAGTAGTCTACCGGAGAGGGGGAATAGGGGTTCACCCCTCCACTTT. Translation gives CASSLPERGNRGSPLHF.

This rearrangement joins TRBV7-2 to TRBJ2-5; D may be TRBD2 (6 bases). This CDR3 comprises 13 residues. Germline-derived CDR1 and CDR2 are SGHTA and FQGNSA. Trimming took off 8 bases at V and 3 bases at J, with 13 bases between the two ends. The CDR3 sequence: CASVLAKEETQYF. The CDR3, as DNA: TGTGCCAGCGTTCTAGCGAAAGAAGAGACCCAGTACTTC.

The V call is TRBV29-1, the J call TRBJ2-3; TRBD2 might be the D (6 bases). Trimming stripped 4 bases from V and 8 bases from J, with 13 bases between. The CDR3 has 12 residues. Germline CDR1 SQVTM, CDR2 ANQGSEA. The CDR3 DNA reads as TGCAGCGTTGGCGGGGCGCCCGGTACGCAGTATTTT. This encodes CSVGGAPGTQYF.

The CDR3 nucleotides are TGTGCCAGCAGCAGCGACAGGGGTGATGAGCAGTTCTTC. This encodes CASSSDRGDEQFF. The V and J genes are TRBV12-3 or TRBV12-4 and TRBJ2-1, with TRBD1 identical over 8 bases. This CDR3 region has 13 residues. The V and J ends lost 6 bases and 8 bases, in that order; junction bases with no gene match: 6.

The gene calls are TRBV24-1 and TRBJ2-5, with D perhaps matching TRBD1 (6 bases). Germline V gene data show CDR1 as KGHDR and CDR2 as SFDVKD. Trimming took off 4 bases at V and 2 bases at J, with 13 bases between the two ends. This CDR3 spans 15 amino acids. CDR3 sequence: CATSEARGPQETQYF. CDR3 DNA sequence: TGTGCCACCAGTGAGGCCAGGGGCCCTCAAGAGACCCAGTACTTC.

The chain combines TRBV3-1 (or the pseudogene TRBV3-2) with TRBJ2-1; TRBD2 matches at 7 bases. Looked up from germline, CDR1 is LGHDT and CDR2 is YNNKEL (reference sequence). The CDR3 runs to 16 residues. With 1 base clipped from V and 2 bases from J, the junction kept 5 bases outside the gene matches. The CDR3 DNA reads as TGTGCCAGCAGCCAAGGAGCGGGGTCCACCTACAATGAGCAGTTCTTC. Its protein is CASSQGAGSTYNEQFF.

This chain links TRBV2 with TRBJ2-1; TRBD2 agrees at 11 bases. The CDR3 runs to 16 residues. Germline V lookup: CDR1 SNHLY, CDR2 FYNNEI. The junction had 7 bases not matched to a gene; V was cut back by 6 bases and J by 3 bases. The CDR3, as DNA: TGTGCCAGCAGGGAGGATGGGACTAGCGGCTACAATGAGCAGTTCTTC. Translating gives CASREDGTSGYNEQFF.